This entry features one TCR beta chain sequence. Its target is unknown. Germline values: CDR1 GTSNPN, CDR2 SVGIG (reference sequence). J lost 6 bases, V lost 2 bases, and 7 bases had no gene match. The CDR3 runs to 16 residues. Assay used: immunoSEQ multiplex PCR; TCRdb lists only in-frame clones, some missing. The repertoire consists of around 32,000 clones, with around 94% occurring once and the leading ten covering roughly 8%. This sample was taken from a study of T cells in tuberculosis. Study in general: A South African cohort included IGRA-negative adolescents, latently infected IGRA-positive adolescents and adults with active tuberculosis. Study-wide results and limits: The TCR-beta difference was not significant; alpha differences partly reflected length.

V and J are TRBV30 and TRBJ2-3; TRBD2 matches 14 bases. The source of this sequence is a donor between 5 and 29 years old with latent tuberculosis or without tuberculosis infection. Material for sequencing was PBMCs. CDR3 residues: CAWSPGTSGSLDTQYF. The CDR3 nucleotides are TGTGCCTGGAGTCCAGGGACTAGCGGGAGCTTGGATACGCAGTATTTT. Together with reference TRBV30 and TRBJ2-3, the CDR3 gives the full variable domain: SQTIHQWPATLVQPVGSPLSLECTVEGTSNPNLYWYRQAAGRGLQLLFYSVGIGQISSEVPQNLSASRPQDRQFILSSKKLLLSDSGFYLCAWSPGTSGSLDTQYFGPGTRLTVL.